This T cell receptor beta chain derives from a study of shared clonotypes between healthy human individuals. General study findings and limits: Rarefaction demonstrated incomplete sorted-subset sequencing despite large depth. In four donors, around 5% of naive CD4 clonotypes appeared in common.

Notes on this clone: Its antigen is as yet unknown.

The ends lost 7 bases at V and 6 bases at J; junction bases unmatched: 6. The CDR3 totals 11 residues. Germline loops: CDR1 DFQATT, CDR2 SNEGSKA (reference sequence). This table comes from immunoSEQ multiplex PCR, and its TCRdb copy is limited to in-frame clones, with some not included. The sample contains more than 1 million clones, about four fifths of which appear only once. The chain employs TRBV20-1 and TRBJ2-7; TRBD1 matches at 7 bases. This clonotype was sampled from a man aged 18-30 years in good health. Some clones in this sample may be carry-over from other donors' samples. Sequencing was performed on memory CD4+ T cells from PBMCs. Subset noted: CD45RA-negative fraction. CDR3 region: CSGQGGSEQYF. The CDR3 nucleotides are TGCAGTGGTCAAGGGGGCAGCGAGCAGTACTTC.